Each of the 21 T cell receptor beta chains below was sequenced from the same sample in a study of human T cells and chemical hapten exposure. TCRdb re-called the RACE reads through MiXCR, storing one row per CDR3 protein. In the table there are more than 70,000 distinct CDR3 sequences, about 8.6% of which are singletons. Sample time point: healthy volunteer bleed at 2 weeks. Total RNA was isolated from whole blood that had not been fractionated. The sample comprised whole blood. All receptors derive from a female donor in good health. Some clones in this sample may be carry-over from other donors' samples.

V gene TRBV4-1 combines with J gene TRBJ1-1; TRBD1 matches at 7 bases. The CDR3 is made up of 17 amino acids. Losses at the gene ends were 0 bases for V and 3 bases for J; bases not matched to a gene: 10. Germline V gene lookup returns CDR1 MGHRA and CDR2 YSYEKL. The CDR3 sequence is CASSQDLETGFYTEAFF. CDR3 bases: TGCGCCAGCAGCCAAGATCTTGAGACAGGGTTTTACACTGAAGCTTTCTTT.

V usage is TRBV12-3 or TRBV12-4 and J usage is TRBJ1-2; 10 positions match TRBD1. Trimming at V came to 6 bases and at J to 8 bases, leaving 9 bases not matched to a gene. There are 14 residues in the CDR3. CDR3 in amino acids: CASSRGTGAIGYTF. The CDR3 region has the DNA TGTGCCAGCAGCCGGGGGACAGGGGCTATCGGCTACACCTTC.

This clonotype has at least ten counts. V and J are TRBV20-1 and TRBJ2-3; D not certain. Germline CDR1 DFQATT, CDR2 SNEGSKA (reference sequence). This CDR3 contains 13 residues. V lost 7 bases and J 5 bases, leaving 16 bases between the germline ends. The CDR3 loop is CSVRSWSLDTQYF. The CDR3 DNA sequence: TGCAGTGTGCGATCGTGGAGCCTAGATACGCAGTATTTT.

The J gene is TRBJ1-3, the V gene TRBV7-9, with 7 bases lining up with TRBD1. Trimming cost V 4 bases and J 0 bases; bases outside gene matches: 6. Germline CDR1 and CDR2: SEHNR and FQNEAQ (reference sequence). The CDR3 runs 16 residues. CDR3 sequence (DNA): TGTGCCAGCAGCTCGGGACAGCGAGTCTCTGGAAACACCATATATTTT. Translating gives CASSSGQRVSGNTIYF.

The table lists this clonotype with a few counts. The chain recombines TRBV6-5 with TRBJ2-7; 8 bases agree with TRBD1. Germline V lookup: CDR1 MNHEY, CDR2 SVGAGI. The V and J ends lost 0 bases and 5 bases, in that order; junction bases with no gene match: 6. The CDR3 sequence is 15 residues long. The CDR3 coding sequence is TGTGCCAGCAGTTACTCGGACAGGGTCGGGGACGAGCAGTACTTC. Its protein product is CASSYSDRVGDEQYF.

This chain links TRBV12-3 or TRBV12-4 with TRBJ2-3, with TRBD2 identical over 7 bases. The J segment lost 5 bases and the V segment lost 6 bases, leaving 11 bases of the junction unmatched. The CDR3 has 15 residues. In nucleotides, the CDR3 is TGTGCCAGCAGATCTCGGAGCGGGGAGGTAGATACGCAGTATTTT. Amino acid sequence: CASRSRSGEVDTQYF.

The chain carries TRBV3-1 and TRBJ1-1; D is ambiguous. Per the germline V gene, CDR1 is LGHDT and CDR2 is YNNKEL (reference sequence). Trimming removed 3 bases from V and 6 bases from J, with 17 bases in between. The CDR3 runs 15 residues. Written as DNA, the CDR3 is TGTGCCAGCAGCCAGAGTGAGGGAACGATCCCTGAAGCTTTCTTT. Its protein product is CASSQSEGTIPEAFF.

This chain uses TRBV5-1 with TRBJ2-7; 8 positions agree with TRBD2. Germline V gene sequence: CDR1 SGHRS, CDR2 YFSETQ. The V gene end was trimmed by 1 base and the J gene end by 5 bases; junction bases not matched to a gene: 5. The CDR3 is 14 amino acids. The CDR3 DNA reads TGCGCCAGCAGCTTGAGCGGGAGTATGGACGAGCAGTACTTC. Translating it yields CASSLSGSMDEQYF.

The table lists this clonotype with a few counts. For the CDR3, the DNA is TGTGCCAGCAGCTTTGGTTTGGGACAGACTGAAGCTTTCTTT. Amino acid sequence: CASSFGLGQTEAFF. V and J are TRBV7-2 and TRBJ1-1; TRBD1 agrees at 7 bases. Germline CDR1 reads SGHTA; CDR2 reads FQGNSA. J was trimmed by 5 bases and V by 3 bases; bases with no gene match: 6. This CDR3 contains 14 residues.

CDR3 protein: CASSQVLGTGYEQYF. CDR3 DNA: TGCGCCAGCAGCCAAGTCCTCGGGACAGGCTACGAGCAGTACTTC. V gene TRBV4-3 combines with J gene TRBJ2-7, with TRBD1 matching 8 bases. This CDR3 region has 15 residues. J was trimmed by 3 bases and V by 1 base; bases with no gene match: 5. CDR1 and CDR2 (germline): LGHNA, YSLEER.

The V and J genes are TRBV5-1 and TRBJ2-3; D could derive from TRBD1 or TRBD2 (5 bases each). There are 16 residues in the CDR3. CDR1 and CDR2 from the germline V gene are SGHRS and YFSETQ. V lost 0 bases, J lost 2 bases, and 13 bases lay in between. CDR3 sequence reads: CASSLGPSRATDTQYF. The CDR3 DNA sequence: TGCGCCAGCAGCTTGGGCCCTAGCAGGGCCACAGATACGCAGTATTTT. Looking up the rest from reference TRBV5-1 and TRBJ2-3 gives the full variable domain: KAGVTQTPRYLIKTRGQQVTLSCSPISGHRSVSWYQQTPGQGLQFLFEYFSETQRNKGNFPGRFSGRQFSNSRSEMNVSTLELGDSALYLCASSLGPSRATDTQYFGPGTRLTVL.

This clonotype was detected a few times. The V and J genes are TRBV6-5 and TRBJ1-1; D is undetermined. The germline V gene encodes CDR1 MNHEY and CDR2 SVGAGI. V lost 6 bases and J lost 4, with 6 bases in between. CDR3 length equals 11 residues. CDR3 residues: CASSSLTEAFF. The CDR3 nucleotides read TGTGCCAGCAGCTCCCTCACTGAAGCTTTCTTT.

The chain combines TRBV7-2 with TRBJ1-1; D gene ambiguous. V lost 4 bases to trimming and J lost 10 bases, with 16 bases between them. Germline V gives CDR1 SGHTA, CDR2 FQGNSA. The CDR3 covers 13 residues. The CDR3 is CASSYGLLRGAFF. The CDR3 region has the DNA TGTGCCAGCAGCTACGGACTTCTCCGCGGAGCTTTCTTT.

Many counts were recorded for this clonotype. The chain uses TRBV6-5 and TRBJ2-3, with a tentative D call TRBD2 (6 bases). This CDR3 is 14 amino acids long. The germline CDR1 and CDR2 sequences are MNHEY and SVGAGI. The V gene lost 6 bases and the J gene lost 6 bases, with 16 bases spanning the gap. CDR3 residues: CASRPGTSPDTQYF. The CDR3 nucleotides read TGTGCCAGCAGACCCGGGACTTCCCCCGATACGCAGTATTTT.

This clonotype was found many times. The chain links TRBV18 to TRBJ2-7, with D perhaps given as TRBD1 or TRBD2 (5 bases each). Germline CDR1 reads KGHSH; CDR2 reads LQKENI. The CDR3 length is 15 residues. Deletions cut 2 bases from V and 4 bases from J, with 15 bases between. The CDR3 loop reads CASSPVPGPSYEQYF. DNA for the CDR3: TGTGCCAGCTCACCAGTCCCGGGACCTTCGTACGAGCAGTACTTC.

This rearrangement joins TRBV5-5 to TRBJ2-3, with TRBD1 matching over 10 bases. Germline-derived CDR1 and CDR2 are SGHKS and YYEKEE (reference sequence). This CDR3 comprises 16 residues. The V segment lost 0 bases and the J segment 0 bases; nucleotides outside the gene matches: 1. The CDR3 here is CASSLAGQGSTDTQYF. CDR3 nucleotide sequence: TGTGCCAGCAGCTTGGCGGGACAGGGGAGCACAGATACGCAGTATTTT.

This clonotype was found many times. The chain couples TRBV6-2 or TRBV6-3 to TRBJ1-5, with D unclear. The CDR3 is made up of 17 amino acids. Germline values: CDR1 MNHEY, CDR2 SVGEGT. Trimming stripped 2 bases from V and 5 bases from J, with 19 bases between. The CDR3 DNA follows: TGTGCCAGCAGTTACCAATTAAAACAGAAGGGAGATCAGCCCCAGCATTTT. Amino acids: CASSYQLKQKGDQPQHF.

This clonotype turned up a few times. The V and J genes are TRBV27 and TRBJ1-1; 7 nucleotides line up with TRBD1. The CDR3 has 15 residues. Germline V gives CDR1 MNHEY, CDR2 SMNVEV (reference sequence). The V and J ends lost 5 bases and 5 bases, in that order; junction bases with no gene match: 11. Here the CDR3 DNA reads TGTGCCAGCAGTCCCCAACAGGGGATGGGGACTGAAGCTTTCTTT. It specifies CASSPQQGMGTEAFF.

This clonotype came up many times. The chain joins TRBV10-3 to TRBJ1-1; 11 positions match TRBD1. Germline CDR1 ENHRY, CDR2 SYGVKD. J gave up 4 bases and V 7 bases, and 5 bases lay outside the gene matches. The CDR3 spans 14 residues. Here the CDR3 DNA reads TGTGCCATCACCACCGGGACAGGGGGCACTGAAGCTTTCTTT. It translates to CAITTGTGGTEAFF.

This clonotype was seen only a few times. V is TRBV2 and J is TRBJ2-7, with D possibly being TRBD1 (5 bases). Germline lookup yields CDR1 SNHLY and CDR2 FYNNEI. There are 13 residues in the CDR3. Trimming took 1 base from V and 4 from J, leaving 8 bases between them. The CDR3: CASSEGRQYEQYF. CDR3 sequence (DNA): TGTGCCAGCAGTGAAGGACGACAGTACGAGCAGTACTTC.

This clonotype was seen at least ten times. The V and J genes are TRBV7-2 and TRBJ2-7, with 9 bases fitting TRBD1. The CDR3 is made up of 18 amino acids. The J segment lost 2 bases and the V segment lost 0 bases, leaving 11 bases of the junction unmatched. The germline V gene has CDR1 SGHTA and CDR2 FQGNSA. The CDR3 protein is CASSLAPIGQGNPYEQYF. The CDR3 DNA sequence: TGTGCCAGCAGCTTAGCGCCCATCGGACAGGGGAATCCCTACGAGCAGTACTTC. The variable domain in full, with the rest retrieved from reference TRBV7-2 and TRBJ2-7, is GAGVSQSPSNKVTEKGKDVELRCDPISGHTALYWYRQSLGQGLEFLIYFQGNSAPDKSGLPSDRFSAERTGGSVSTLTIQRTQQEDSAVYLCASSLAPIGQGNPYEQYFGPGTRLTVT.